Listed below are T cell receptor beta chains from one sample, sequenced in a study of response to subunit inactivated influenza vaccine. From the RT-PCR reads, TCRdb called clonotypes with MiXCR, one entry per CDR3 protein. The table lists 650,000 to 800,000 distinct CDR3 sequences, roughly 18% of them singletons, with roughly 11% in the top ten. The material was PBMCs from blood, obtained roughly 5 days after vaccination. These receptor sequences come from a man aged 50 to 59 who received an inactivated influenza vaccine. Both conserved end residues are part of each CDR3. D genes are given only for firm matches. Not every row has a clone size; where given, it reads once, few, many or a size class.

>TRBV3-1|NA|TRBJ2-2|TRBD1
CASSQGTGVGELFF
TGTGCCAGCAGCCAAGGGACAGGGGTCGGGGAGCTGTTTTTT
>TRBV12-3/TRBV12-4|NA|TRBJ2-1|NA
CASTLALSSYNEQFF
TGTGCCAGCACCCTGGCGCTCAGCTCCTACAATGAGCAGTTCTTC
>TRBV20-1|NA|TRBJ1-4|NA
CSARGPGSEKLFF
TGCAGTGCTAGGGGTCCGGGGAGTGAAAAACTGTTTTTT
>TRBV5-1|NA|TRBJ2-7|TRBD2
CASSFFSGRSSYEQYF
TGCGCCAGCAGCTTTTTCAGCGGGAGAAGCTCCTACGAGCAGTACTTC
>TRBV15|NA|TRBJ1-1|NA
CATSRAVSRVAASTEAFF
TGTGCCACCAGCAGAGCTGTTTCGAGAGTGGCCGCGAGCACTGAAGCTTTCTTT
>TRBV28|few|TRBJ2-7|TRBD2
CASRRGRGRVEQYF
TGTGCCAGCAGACGAGGGAGGGGCCGGGTGGAGCAGTACTTC
>TRBV4-1|few|TRBJ2-1|TRBD2
CASSQDLSGGGNEQFF
TGCGCCAGCAGCCAAGATTTGAGCGGGGGGGGTAATGAGCAGTTCTTC
>TRBV6-1|NA|TRBJ2-7|TRBD1
CAGRAPGQGVLEQYF
TGTGCCGGCAGGGCACCGGGACAGGGGGTATTGGAGCAGTACTTC
>TRBV5-1|NA|TRBJ1-1|TRBD1
CASSFKTGGVNTEAFF
TGCGCCAGCAGCTTCAAGACAGGGGGAGTGAACACTGAAGCTTTCTTT
>TRBV27|few|TRBJ2-7|TRBD2
CASSASGIYEQYF
TGTGCCAGCAGCGCTAGCGGAATCTACGAGCAGTACTTC
>TRBV7-9|NA|TRBJ2-2|NA
CASSLGGPTTGELFF
TGTGCCAGCAGCTTAGGTGGCCCGACCACCGGGGAGCTGTTTTTT
>TRBV11-2|many|TRBJ2-5|TRBD1
CASSDGQGVIRETQYF
TGTGCCAGCAGCGACGGACAGGGGGTAATCCGGGAGACCCAGTACTTC
>TRBV28|NA|TRBJ2-5|NA
CASSPEAKETQYF
TGTGCCAGCAGCCCGGAGGCGAAAGAGACCCAGTACTTC
>TRBV24-1|NA|TRBJ2-3|NA
CATSESSSFDTQYF
TGTGCCACCAGTGAAAGCTCTAGTTTTGATACGCAGTATTTT
>TRBV7-2|many|TRBJ1-5|NA
CASSPAWAGQPQHF
TGTGCCAGCAGCCCAGCCTGGGCAGGTCAGCCCCAGCATTTT
>TRBV11-2|NA|TRBJ2-1|TRBD2
CASTSGGGRYNEQLF
TGTGCCAGCACCTCGGGGGGGGGCCGGTACAATGAGCAGTTATTC